This TCR beta chain came from a study of T cell repertoires in cytomegalovirus infection. Study-wide context: TCR beta signatures that were public indicated CMV infection and matching HLA type. Points from the study as a whole: Summed public TCR beta family frequency identified CMV carriers bearing the relevant HLA. Across the ex vivo response, the dominant clonotypes were HLA-C-restricted CMV-specific TCR beta clonotypes.

The germline V gene has CDR1 MNHEY and CDR2 SVGEGT. The CDR3 has 16 residues. With V trimmed by 5 bases and J by 0 bases, 7 bases remained unmatched. TCRdb ran MiXCR on the reads and lists one entry per CDR3 protein. Of about 260,000 distinct CDR3 sequences detected, approximately 15% appear once; the ten largest clones hold around 8.1%. As regards this clonotype: Its antigen remains unidentified.

The sequencing input was PBMCs. The sequence derives from a human donor in good health (CMV status not recorded). Some clones in this sample may be carry-over from other donors' samples. The V call is TRBV6-2 or TRBV6-3, the J call TRBJ2-7; 10 bases are a match to TRBD1. The CDR3 DNA reads as TGTGCCAGCAGTCGGCCTAGACAGGGGGCCTCCTACGAGCAGTACTTC. It is translated as CASSRPRQGASYEQYF.